Listed below are T cell receptor beta chains from one sample, sequenced in a study of OX40 agonist ivuxolimab in advanced cancers. The repertoire was sequenced with immunoSEQ multiplex PCR; TCRdb's copy has only in-frame clones and lacks some. In the table there are around 60,000 clones, over 65% of which are singletons. The input for sequencing was CD4+ or CD8+ T cells sorted from blood, taken in a trial of the OX40 agonist ivuxolimab. All receptors derive from an adult with an advanced solid tumor such as melanoma, head and neck, liver or kidney cancer. Each CDR3 is given with its conserved first and last residue. A D gene is named only where the DNA matches it firmly. Expanded clones are given a class, and other clones once, few, many or no size at all.

few	14	TRBV5-1	TRBJ1-1	NA	CASSFSGVNTEAFF	TGCGCCAGCTCGTTTAGTGGGGTGAACACTGAAGCTTTCTTT
few	19	TRBV5-1	TRBJ2-1	NA	CASSQPKYRRTLGYNEQFF	TGCGCCAGCAGCCAGCCGAAATATAGACGGACCCTAGGGTACAATGAGCAGTTCTTC
NA	12	TRBV15	TRBJ2-7	NA	CATSLGTYEQYF	TGTGCCACCAGCCTCGGGACCTACGAGCAGTACTTC
NA	14	TRBV7-3	TRBJ2-1	NA	CASSETSTSNEQFF	TGTGCCAGCAGCGAAACTAGCACTAGTAATGAGCAGTTCTTC
few	14	TRBV6-6	TRBJ2-1	NA	CASSYPAPPNEQFF	TGTGCCAGCAGTTACCCAGCCCCCCCCAATGAGCAGTTCTTC
NA	14	TRBV25-1	TRBJ1-2	NA	CASSDDLPGYGYTF	TGTGCCAGCAGTGATGACTTACCAGGCTATGGCTACACCTTC
NA	14	TRBV7-2	TRBJ1-1	NA	CASSLLSPNTEAFF	TGTGCCAGCAGCTTATTAAGCCCGAACACTGAAGCTTTCTTT
NA	13	TRBV10-3	TRBJ2-7	TRBD2	CAIRGLAGIEQYF	TGTGCCATCAGGGGGCTAGCGGGAATAGAGCAGTACTTC
NA	14	TRBV7-2	TRBJ1-1	NA	CASSLVQGLLEAFF	TGTGCCAGCAGCTTAGTCCAGGGCTTACTTGAAGCTTTCTTT
NA	16	TRBV11-3	TRBJ1-4	NA	CASSLGEQATNEKLFF	TGTGCCAGCAGCTTAGGGGAACAAGCAACTAATGAAAAACTGTTTTTT
few	15	TRBV6-5	TRBJ1-1	NA	CASSAPGYLRAEAFF	TGTGCCAGCAGCGCTCCAGGATACTTGAGGGCTGAAGCTTTCTTT
NA	15	TRBV5-1	TRBJ2-3	TRBD2	CASNPLAGGIDTQYF	TGCGCCAGCAACCCTTTAGCGGGTGGGATAGATACGCAGTATTTT
NA	16	TRBV30	TRBJ2-5	TRBD2	CAWGKSPGLARETQYF	TGTGCCTGGGGTAAGAGCCCCGGACTAGCCCGAGAGACCCAGTACTTC
NA	13	TRBV9	TRBJ1-2	NA	CASSVGGGAGYTF	TGTGCCAGCAGCGTAGGGGGGGGCGCTGGCTACACCTTC
NA	17	TRBV7-2	TRBJ2-3	NA	CASSRWSPTDITDTQYF	TGTGCCAGCAGCCGATGGAGCCCGACAGATATCACAGATACGCAGTATTTT
NA	15	TRBV5-1	TRBJ2-3	NA	CASRAGDFSTDTQYF	TGCGCCAGCAGAGCAGGGGACTTCAGCACAGATACGCAGTATTTT
NA	14	TRBV11-3	TRBJ2-3	NA	CASSLSTNPDTQYF	TGTGCCAGCAGCTTATCTACGAATCCGGATACGCAGTATTTT
NA	13	TRBV10-3	TRBJ2-7	NA	CAISVNREFEQYF	TGTGCCATCAGTGTCAACAGGGAATTCGAGCAGTACTTC
NA	13	TRBV7-9	TRBJ2-2	NA	CASSSVQAGELFF	TGTGCCAGCAGCTCAGTACAAGCCGGGGAGCTGTTTTTT
NA	15	TRBV9	TRBJ1-1	TRBD1	CASSAWTGGRAEAFF	TGTGCCAGCAGCGCTTGGACAGGGGGACGGGCTGAAGCTTTCTTT
NA	13	TRBV7-2	TRBJ2-7	NA	CASSFTRGGEQYF	TGTGCCAGCAGCTTCACCCGAGGCGGCGAGCAGTACTTC
NA	11	TRBV6-1	TRBJ1-2	NA	CASGTNYGYTF	TGTGCCAGCGGAACTAACTATGGCTACACCTTC
NA	15	TRBV5-1	TRBJ2-2	TRBD1	CASSFDRAGTGELFF	TGCGCCAGCAGCTTCGACAGGGCAGGGACCGGGGAGCTGTTTTTT
NA	16	TRBV18	TRBJ1-2	NA	CASSPQGDILSDGYTF	TGTGCCAGCTCACCACAGGGGGATATTTTAAGTGATGGCTACACCTTC
NA	11	TRBV30	TRBJ2-7	NA	CAHQRGYEQYF	TGTGCCCATCAAAGGGGGTACGAGCAGTACTTC
NA	14	TRBV6-1	TRBJ1-1	NA	CASSPRQDPNEAFF	TGTGCCAGCAGTCCCCGACAGGACCCCAATGAAGCTTTCTTT
NA	16	TRBV5-8	TRBJ1-5	NA	CASSFYNGDRAQPQHF	TGTGCCAGCAGCTTCTATAACGGCGATCGGGCTCAGCCCCAGCATTTT
NA	15	TRBV6-1	TRBJ2-2	NA	CASSEGGQYTGELFF	TGTGCCAGCAGTGAAGGAGGACAGTATACCGGGGAGCTGTTTTTT
NA	19	TRBV7-9	TRBJ1-1	TRBD1	CASSLDRGRDFLTNTEAFF	TGTGCCAGCAGCTTAGACAGGGGGCGCGATTTTCTTACGAACACTGAAGCTTTCTTT
NA	14	TRBV28	TRBJ1-6	NA	CASSLNRVNSPLHF	TGTGCCAGCAGTTTAAACAGGGTCAATTCACCCCTCCACTTT
NA	14	TRBV2	TRBJ2-3	NA	CASIGYYSTDTQYF	TGTGCCAGCATAGGCTACTATAGCACAGATACGCAGTATTTT
NA	20	TRBV5-1	TRBJ2-7	TRBD2	CASRGTGGAGLAGGMGEQYF	TGCGCCAGCAGGGGGACAGGGGGCGCCGGACTAGCGGGAGGAATGGGCGAGCAGTACTTC
few	14	TRBV12-5	TRBJ2-7	TRBD1	CASGPQGARYEQYF	TGTGCTAGTGGTCCACAGGGGGCGCGGTACGAGCAGTACTTC
NA	17	TRBV11-2	TRBJ2-2	NA	CASSLRPGTPNTGELFF	TGTGCCAGCAGCTTGAGACCCGGGACACCGAACACCGGGGAGCTGTTTTTT
NA	13	TRBV7-3	TRBJ1-2	NA	CASSSTGNDGYTF	TGTGCCAGCAGCTCTACAGGGAACGATGGCTACACCTTC
few	19	TRBV11-2	TRBJ2-1	TRBD2	CASSLDQLGLADVYNEQFF	TGTGCCAGCAGCTTAGATCAACTAGGACTAGCAGATGTTTACAATGAGCAGTTCTTC
NA	16	TRBV5-8	TRBJ2-7	NA	CASNPSAQGISYEQYF	TGTGCCAGCAATCCTTCGGCACAGGGTATCTCCTACGAGCAGTACTTC
NA	12	TRBV30	TRBJ2-1	NA	CAWGSGTGVRFF	NA
NA	15	TRBV11-2	TRBJ2-1	TRBD2	CASSLSGRAFDEQFF	TGTGCCAGCAGCCTGAGCGGGAGGGCCTTCGATGAGCAGTTCTTC
NA	16	TRBV21-1	TRBJ2-2	NA	CASSNYATLDTGELFF	TGTGCCAGCAGCAATTATGCGACTCTGGACACCGGGGAGCTGTTTTTT
NA	13	TRBV7-2	TRBJ2-7	NA	CASSPPGPYEQYF	TGTGCCAGCAGCCCCCCAGGCCCCTACGAGCAGTACTTC
NA	16	TRBV7-2	TRBJ2-1	TRBD2	CASSQRVAGGRNEQFF	TGTGCCAGCAGCCAGAGGGTAGCGGGGGGGCGAAATGAGCAGTTCTTC
NA	17	TRBV25-1	TRBJ2-5	TRBD2	CANSEFVQGLAGETQYF	TGTGCCAACAGTGAATTTGTCCAGGGACTAGCGGGAGAGACCCAGTACTTC
NA	15	TRBV7-2	TRBJ1-5	NA	CASSPGPPTTQPQHF	TGTGCCAGCAGCCCCGGGCCACCAACGACTCAGCCCCAGCATTTT
once	14	TRBV6-5	TRBJ1-5	TRBD1	CASSDRDRPQPQHF	TGTGCCAGCAGTGACCGGGACAGGCCTCAGCCCCAGCATTTT
NA	14	TRBV2	TRBJ2-2	NA	CASLQGSNTGELFF	TGTGCCAGCTTACAGGGTTCTAACACCGGGGAGCTGTTTTTT
NA	14	TRBV6-1	TRBJ1-1	NA	CASREREWGPEAFF	TGTGCCAGCAGAGAAAGGGAGTGGGGACCTGAAGCTTTCTTT
NA	13	TRBV4-2	TRBJ2-7	NA	CASSHELSYEQYF	TGTGCCAGCAGCCACGAACTTTCCTACGAGCAGTACTTC
NA	13	TRBV11-3	TRBJ1-1	NA	CASSLGVGREAFF	TGTGCCAGCAGCTTAGGGGTAGGCCGTGAAGCTTTCTTT
NA	16	TRBV11-3	TRBJ2-2	NA	CASSLRAPINTGELFF	TGTGCCAGCAGCTTACGAGCGCCTATTAACACCGGGGAGCTGTTTTTT
once	15	TRBV15	TRBJ2-3	TRBD2	CATSRGEGRSDTQYF	TGTGCCACCAGCAGGGGGGAGGGCAGGTCAGATACGCAGTATTTT
NA	16	TRBV6-5	TRBJ1-5	TRBD1	CASSYSGTGDDQPQHF	TGTGCCAGCAGTTACTCGGGGACAGGGGACGATCAGCCCCAGCATTTT
NA	16	TRBV5-4	TRBJ2-6	NA	CASSPQQGGGANVLTF	TGTGCCAGCAGCCCCCAGCAGGGGGGTGGGGCCAACGTCCTGACTTTC